The 21 T cell receptor beta chains presented below share a single source sample, sequenced in a study of blood T cell repertoires in COVID-19. Measured with immunoSEQ multiplex PCR; TCRdb has only the in-frame clones, and not every one. Among some 100,000 clones, 70% to 80% were seen once, and the ten largest hold less than 20%. Specimen: peripheral blood. Receptors originate from a human donor in a cohort sampled during active COVID-19.

This clone has only one observation. This rearrangement joins TRBV9 to TRBJ2-2; TRBD2 matches at 13 bases. V shed 5 bases and J 0 bases; nucleotides not matched to a gene: 4. Germline V lookup: CDR1 SGDLS, CDR2 YYNGEE. This CDR3 is built from 17 residues. The CDR3 DNA sequence: TGTGCCAGCAGGAGGGGACTAGCGGGGTCGAACACCGGGGAGCTGTTTTTT. Translating gives CASRRGLAGSNTGELFF.

This sequence joins TRBV5-1 and TRBJ2-1; 12 positions match TRBD2. V lost 4 bases, J lost 4 bases, and 3 bases stayed unmatched. The CDR3 contains 15 residues. CDR1 and CDR2 from the germline V gene are SGHRS and YFSETQ. The CDR3 DNA reads TGCGCCAGCAGCGGACTAGCGGGAAATTACAATGAGCAGTTCTTC. Its translation is CASSGLAGNYNEQFF.

The gene calls are TRBV28 and TRBJ1-1; TRBD1 matches 8 bases. CDR3 length equals 15 residues. Trimming removed 5 bases from V and 3 bases from J; junction bases left unmatched: 8. CDR1 is MDHEN, CDR2 SYDVKM, per germline. Here the CDR3 DNA reads TGTGCCAGCAGTCCGCCCAACAGGGGGGACACTGAAGCTTTCTTT. It yields the protein CASSPPNRGDTEAFF. The whole variable domain, filled in from reference TRBV28 and TRBJ1-1, reads DVKVTQSSRYLVKRTGEKVFLECVQDMDHENMFWYRQDPGLGLRLIYFSYDVKMKEKGDIPEGYSVSREKKERFSLILESASTNQTSMYLCASSPPNRGDTEAFFGQGTRLTVV.

This clone was detected a few times. The chain couples TRBV29-1 to TRBJ2-7, with 7 bases fitting TRBD1. V lost 4 bases to trimming and J lost 3 bases; unmatched junction nucleotides: 12. CDR1 is SQVTM, CDR2 ANQGSEA, per germline. The CDR3 has 15 residues. CDR3 DNA sequence: TGCAGCGTTGGGTACAACAGGGGCAGGGGCTACGAGCAGTACTTC. Translating gives CSVGYNRGRGYEQYF.

This clone has just one count. V is TRBV11-2 and J is TRBJ2-1, with 14 bases lining up with TRBD2. The V and J ends lost 8 bases and 1 base, in that order; junction bases with no gene match: 4. CDR1 SGHAT and CDR2 FQNNGV come from the germline V gene. The CDR3 loop spans 16 amino acids. CDR3 nucleotides: TGTGCCAGCGGGACTAGCGGGGGTTTATCCTACAATGAGCAGTTCTTC. This gives the protein CASGTSGGLSYNEQFF.

CDR3 protein: CATSRDRGSGRAFSKETQYF. The CDR3 nucleotides read TGTGCCACCAGCAGAGATAGGGGAAGCGGGAGGGCCTTCAGTAAAGAGACCCAGTACTTC. The chain carries TRBV15 and TRBJ2-5, with TRBD2 identical over 10 bases. J was trimmed by 3 bases and V by 0 bases; bases with no gene match: 16. Germline V CDR1 and CDR2: LNHNV, YYDKDF (reference sequence). CDR3 length equals 20 residues. The whole variable domain, remainder taken from reference TRBV15 and TRBJ2-5, is DAMVIQNPRYQVTQFGKPVTLSCSQTLNHNVMYWYQQKSSQAPKLLFHYYDKDFNNEADTPDNFQSRRPNTSFCFLDIRSPGLGDTAMYLCATSRDRGSGRAFSKETQYFGPGTRLLVL.

The chain carries TRBV5-1 and TRBJ1-4; tentative D call: TRBD1 (6 bases). Germline V gene lookup returns CDR1 SGHRS and CDR2 YFSETQ. V lost 5 bases, J lost 3 bases, and 14 bases lay in between. CDR3 length equals 15 residues. CDR3 amino acids: CASRTGSASNEKLFF. Written as DNA, the CDR3 is TGCGCCAGCAGGACAGGTTCCGCGTCTAATGAAAAACTGTTTTTT.

The chain uses TRBV3-1 (or the pseudogene TRBV3-2) and TRBJ2-2; TRBD2 matches 12 bases. Germline V CDR1 and CDR2: LGHDT, YNNKEL (reference sequence). V was clipped by 4 bases and J by 5 bases; unmatched bases: 5. This CDR3 spans 16 amino acids. The CDR3 DNA sequence: TGTGCCAGCAGCCGCGTACTAGCGGGAGGAACCGGGGAGCTGTTTTTT. This gives the protein CASSRVLAGGTGELFF.

V is TRBV19 and J is TRBJ2-2; 7 bases agree with TRBD1. This CDR3 has 16 amino acids. V shed 3 bases and J 6 bases; nucleotides not matched to a gene: 10. The germline gives CDR1 LNHDA, CDR2 SQIVND (reference sequence). CDR3 DNA sequence: TGTGCCAGTAGTATGGGTGGACAGGTCTTTCCCGGGGAGCTGTTTTTT. Its translation: CASSMGGQVFPGELFF.

The chain uses TRBV30 and TRBJ1-5; tentative D call: TRBD1 (6 bases). The V and J ends lost 0 bases and 4 bases respectively, with 16 bases between them. The CDR3 loop spans 16 amino acids. CDR1 GTSNPN and CDR2 SVGIG come from the germline V gene (reference sequence). This CDR3 is CAWSVRSTGGNQPQHF. CDR3 DNA sequence: TGTGCCTGGAGTGTACGTTCGACAGGAGGTAATCAGCCCCAGCATTTT.

A few counts support this clone. V and J are TRBV18 and TRBJ1-6; TRBD1 is a possible D gene (6 bases). Trimming shortened V by 0 bases and J by 7 bases, and 13 bases separated the two germline ends. Germline V CDR1 and CDR2: KGHSH, LQKENI. The CDR3 spans 16 residues. CDR3 nucleotides: TGTGCCAGCTCACCACCGGGGGCCGCTCCGAATTCACCCCTCCACTTT. This sequence encodes CASSPPGAAPNSPLHF.

This clone appeared a few times. This rearrangement joins TRBV28 to TRBJ2-2; maybe TRBD2 (6 bases). Germline V lookup: CDR1 MDHEN, CDR2 SYDVKM. V dropped 11 bases and J dropped 9 bases, with 19 bases sitting between them. The CDR3 runs to 13 residues. CDR3 DNA sequence: TGTGCCTCACGGGGCGGGGCTCAACGGGAGCTGTTTTTT. Protein: CASRGGAQRELFF.

Details on this clone: Other DNA sequences from this sample encode an identical CDR3 as well. The chain recombines TRBV7-6 with TRBJ1-5; no clear D. CDR1 is SGHVS, CDR2 FNYEAQ, per germline. V was cut by 1 base and J by 1 base, with 8 bases left in between. This CDR3 is built from 15 residues. The CDR3 DNA is TGTGCCAGCAGCTTAGACGGGAGAAGCAATCAGCCCCAGCATTTT. This translates into CASSLDGRSNQPQHF.

The rearrangement links TRBV12-3 or TRBV12-4 to TRBJ1-1, with D possibly TRBD1 on 5 matching bases. Trimming shortened V by 6 bases and J by 0 bases, and 8 bases separated the two germline ends. The CDR3 spans 13 residues. CDR3 bases: TGTGCCAGCAGCCCGACAGTGAACACTGAAGCTTTCTTT. Translating it yields CASSPTVNTEAFF.

This chain joins TRBV4-2 and TRBJ2-3, with 9 bases that match TRBD2. Germline V gives CDR1 LGHNA, CDR2 YNFKEQ. The CDR3 loop spans 15 amino acids. J was trimmed by 3 bases and V by 3 bases; bases with no gene match: 4. In nucleotides, the CDR3 is TGTGCCAGCAGCCAGTATAGCGGGGGAACAGATACGCAGTATTTT. Protein product: CASSQYSGGTDTQYF.

The chain carries TRBV3-1 (or the pseudogene TRBV3-2) and TRBJ1-2; possibly TRBD1 for D (6 bases). The V end lost 4 bases, the J end lost 8 bases, and 11 bases lay between the germline ends. Per germline, CDR1 LGHDT and CDR2 YNNKEL (reference sequence). The CDR3 loop spans 12 amino acids. This CDR3 is CASSRQGSGYTF. The CDR3 DNA reads as TGTGCCAGCAGCCGTCAGGGGTCAGGCTACACCTTC.

This chain uses TRBV28 with TRBJ1-5; TRBD1 matches 10 bases. Germline trimming cut 6 bases from V and 6 bases from J; bases unmatched to any gene: 5. The CDR3 is 14 residues long. Germline CDR1 and CDR2: MDHEN and SYDVKM. The CDR3 nucleotides read TGTGCCAGCAGCGTGGACAGGGGGAGTCAGCCCCAGCATTTT. Protein sequence: CASSVDRGSQPQHF.

V gene TRBV10-3 combines with J gene TRBJ1-1; weak D call: TRBD1 (6 bases). Germline values: CDR1 ENHRY, CDR2 SYGVKD. The CDR3 has 15 residues. V dropped 0 bases and J dropped 7 bases, with 15 bases sitting between them. The DNA of the CDR3 is TGTGCCATCAGTGAGTCTCGGGGGGGCCAGGTTGAAGCTTTCTTT. Protein product: CAISESRGGQVEAFF.

This clone is a singleton in its sample. The chain combines TRBV28 with TRBJ2-7; tentative D call: TRBD2 (5 bases). Germline loops: CDR1 MDHEN, CDR2 SYDVKM. V lost 5 bases, J lost 5 bases, and 13 bases lay in between. This CDR3 contains 13 residues. The CDR3 sequence: CASSGPGNHEQYF. The CDR3 bases are TGTGCCAGCAGTGGTCCCGGGAACCACGAGCAGTACTTC.

The table lists this clone with a few counts. This chain connects TRBV18 to TRBJ1-5, with a possible D match to TRBD1 (5 bases). The CDR3 is 16 amino acids. V was shortened by 1 base and J by 1 base, with 11 bases between the two germline ends. Germline CDR1 reads KGHSH; CDR2 reads LQKENI. CDR3: CASSPQGLVSNQPQHF. The CDR3 nucleotides read TGTGCCAGCTCACCACAGGGGTTGGTAAGCAATCAGCCCCAGCATTTT.

The chain has TRBV30 and TRBJ2-3; TRBD2 matches 12 bases. V trimming: 5 bases; J trimming: 4 bases; junction bases outside the gene matches: 4. There are 14 residues in the CDR3. Germline values: CDR1 GTSNPN, CDR2 SVGIG (reference sequence). The CDR3 coding sequence is TGTGCCTGGGTGGGACTAGCGGGTGCAGATACGCAGTATTTT. Residues: CAWVGLAGADTQYF.